This passage covers 3 T cell receptor beta chains from one sample sequenced in a study. TCRdb reprocessed the RT-PCR reads via MiXCR and lists one record per CDR3 protein. The sample lists about 680,000 distinct CDR3 sequences, 13% to 15% occurring once. Specimen: memory CD4+ T cells from blood. The receptor set was obtained from a female donor in good health, serving as a healthy control.

This clonotype was found many times. The genes are TRBV6-1 and TRBJ2-7; D is unclear. Deletions cut 1 base from V and 7 bases from J, with 5 bases between. This CDR3 spans 11 amino acids. Per the germline V gene, CDR1 is MNHNS and CDR2 is SASEGT. The CDR3 bases are TGTGCCAGCAGTGAAGGTGGGGAGCAGTACTTC. Its translation is CASSEGGEQYF.

This clonotype was found a few times. V and J are TRBV20-1 and TRBJ1-5; perhaps TRBD1 as D (5 bases). CDR3 size: 13 residues. Trimming took off 3 bases at V and 6 bases at J, with 12 bases between the two ends. Germline assignment: CDR1 DFQATT and CDR2 SNEGSKA (reference sequence). CDR3: CSASPGLSQPQHF. The CDR3 bases are TGCAGTGCTAGTCCAGGGCTTTCTCAGCCCCAGCATTTT.

The gene calls are TRBV7-2 and TRBJ1-1; D not certain. The germline V gene has CDR1 SGHTA and CDR2 FQGNSA. The CDR3 sequence is 14 residues long. V was pared by 5 bases and J by 6 bases, with 16 bases between. CDR3 protein: CASSRRAWAAEAFF. The CDR3 DNA follows: TGTGCCAGCAGCCGCCGGGCCTGGGCCGCTGAAGCTTTCTTT.